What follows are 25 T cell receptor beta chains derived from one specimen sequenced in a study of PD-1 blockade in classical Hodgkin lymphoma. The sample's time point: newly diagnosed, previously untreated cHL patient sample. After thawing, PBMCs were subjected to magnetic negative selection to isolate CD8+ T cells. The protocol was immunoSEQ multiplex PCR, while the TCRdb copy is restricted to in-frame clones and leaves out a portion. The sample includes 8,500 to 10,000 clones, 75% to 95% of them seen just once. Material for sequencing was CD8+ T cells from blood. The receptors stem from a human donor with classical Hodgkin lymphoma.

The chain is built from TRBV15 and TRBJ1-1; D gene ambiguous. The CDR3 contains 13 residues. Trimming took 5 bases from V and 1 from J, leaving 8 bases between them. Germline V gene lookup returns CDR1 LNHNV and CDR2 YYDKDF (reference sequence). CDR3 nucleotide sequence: TGTGCCACCAGCTCATCCGGGAACACTGAAGCTTTCTTT. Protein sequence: CATSSSGNTEAFF.

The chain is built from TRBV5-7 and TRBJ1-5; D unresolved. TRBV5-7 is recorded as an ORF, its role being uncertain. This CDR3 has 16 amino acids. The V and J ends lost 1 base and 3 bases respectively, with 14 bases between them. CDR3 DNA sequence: TGTGCCAGCAGCTTGAGTGGAAGGCGGCACAATCAGCCCCAGCATTTT. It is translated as CASSLSGRRHNQPQHF.

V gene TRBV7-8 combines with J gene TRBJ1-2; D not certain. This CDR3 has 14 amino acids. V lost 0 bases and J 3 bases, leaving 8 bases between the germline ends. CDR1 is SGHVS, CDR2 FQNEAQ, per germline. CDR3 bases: TGTGCCAGCAGCTTAGCAGGGAGTCACTATGGCTACACCTTC. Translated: CASSLAGSHYGYTF.

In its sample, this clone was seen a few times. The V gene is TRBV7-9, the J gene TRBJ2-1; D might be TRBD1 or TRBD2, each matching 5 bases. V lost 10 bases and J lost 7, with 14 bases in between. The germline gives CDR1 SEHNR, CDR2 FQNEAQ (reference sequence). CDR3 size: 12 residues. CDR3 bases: TGTGCCACCCCGGGCGAGGGGAATGAGCAGTTCTTC. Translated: CATPGEGNEQFF.

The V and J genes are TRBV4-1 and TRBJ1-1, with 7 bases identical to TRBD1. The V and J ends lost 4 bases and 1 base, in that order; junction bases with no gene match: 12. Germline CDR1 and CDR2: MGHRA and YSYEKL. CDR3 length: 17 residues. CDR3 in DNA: TGCGCCAGCAGCCCTAGACAGGGTTCGAATCGGAACACTGAAGCTTTCTTT. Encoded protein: CASSPRQGSNRNTEAFF.

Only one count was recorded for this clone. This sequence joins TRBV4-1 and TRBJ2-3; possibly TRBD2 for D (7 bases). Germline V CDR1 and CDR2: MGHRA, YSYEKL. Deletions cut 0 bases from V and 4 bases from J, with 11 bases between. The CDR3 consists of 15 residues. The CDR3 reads CASSQEGGGSDTQYF. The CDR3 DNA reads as TGCGCCAGCAGCCAAGAAGGGGGGGGATCAGATACGCAGTATTTT.

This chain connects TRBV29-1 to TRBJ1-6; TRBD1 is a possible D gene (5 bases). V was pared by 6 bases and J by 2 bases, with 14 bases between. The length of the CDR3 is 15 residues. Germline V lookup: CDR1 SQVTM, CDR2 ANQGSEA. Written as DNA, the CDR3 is TGCAGCGTCAAAAACGACAGTGCCTATAATTCACCCCTCCACTTT. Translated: CSVKNDSAYNSPLHF.

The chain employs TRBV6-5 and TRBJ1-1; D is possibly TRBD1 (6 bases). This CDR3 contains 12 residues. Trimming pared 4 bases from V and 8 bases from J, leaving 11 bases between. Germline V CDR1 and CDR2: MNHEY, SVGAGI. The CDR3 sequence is CASSFPGTEAFF. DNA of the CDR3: TGTGCCAGCAGTTTCCCCGGGACAGAAGCTTTCTTT.

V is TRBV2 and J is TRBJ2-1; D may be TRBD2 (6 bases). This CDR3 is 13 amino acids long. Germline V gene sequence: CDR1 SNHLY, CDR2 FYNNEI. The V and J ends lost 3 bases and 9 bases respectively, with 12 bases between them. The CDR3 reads CASSEAGYGEQFF. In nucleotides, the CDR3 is TGTGCCAGCAGTGAGGCGGGATATGGTGAGCAGTTCTTC.

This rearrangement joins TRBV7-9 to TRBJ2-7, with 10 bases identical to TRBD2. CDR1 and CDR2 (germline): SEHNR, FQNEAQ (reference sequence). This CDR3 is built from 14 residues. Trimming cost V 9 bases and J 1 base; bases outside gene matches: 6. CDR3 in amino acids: CASIGTSESYEQYF. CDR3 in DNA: TGTGCCAGTATTGGGACTAGCGAATCCTACGAGCAGTACTTC.

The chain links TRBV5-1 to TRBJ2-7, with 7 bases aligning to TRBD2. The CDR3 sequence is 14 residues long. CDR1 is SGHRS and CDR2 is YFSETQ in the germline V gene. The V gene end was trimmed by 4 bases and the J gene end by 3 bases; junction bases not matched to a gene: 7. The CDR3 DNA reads TGCGCCAGCAGCGCGGGGGACTACTTCTACGAGCAGTACTTC. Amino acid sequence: CASSAGDYFYEQYF.

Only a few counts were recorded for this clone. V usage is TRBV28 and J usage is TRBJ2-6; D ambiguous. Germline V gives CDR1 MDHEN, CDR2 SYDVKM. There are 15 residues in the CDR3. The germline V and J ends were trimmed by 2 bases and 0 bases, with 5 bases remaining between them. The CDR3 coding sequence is TGTGCCAGCAGTTTAAGGCGCTCTGGGGCCAACGTCCTGACTTTC. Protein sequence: CASSLRRSGANVLTF.

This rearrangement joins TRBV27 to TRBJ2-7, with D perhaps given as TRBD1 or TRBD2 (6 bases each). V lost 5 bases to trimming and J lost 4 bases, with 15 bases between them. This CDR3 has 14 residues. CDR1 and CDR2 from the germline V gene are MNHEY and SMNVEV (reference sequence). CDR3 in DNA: TGTGCCAGCAGTCCCGATTGGAGGGGGTACGAGCAGTACTTC. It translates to CASSPDWRGYEQYF.

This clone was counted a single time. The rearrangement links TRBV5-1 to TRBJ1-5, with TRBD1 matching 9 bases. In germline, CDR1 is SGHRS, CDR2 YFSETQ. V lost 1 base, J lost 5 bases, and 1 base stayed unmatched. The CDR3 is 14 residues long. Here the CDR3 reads CASSLTGGDQPQHF. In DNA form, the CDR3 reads TGCGCCAGCAGCTTGACAGGGGGCGATCAGCCCCAGCATTTT.

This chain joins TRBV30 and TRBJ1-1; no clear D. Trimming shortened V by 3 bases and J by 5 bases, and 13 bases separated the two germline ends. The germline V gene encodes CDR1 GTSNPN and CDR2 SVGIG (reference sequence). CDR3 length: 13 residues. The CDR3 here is CAWRAPWVTEAFF. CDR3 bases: TGTGCCTGGAGGGCACCATGGGTGACTGAAGCTTTCTTT.

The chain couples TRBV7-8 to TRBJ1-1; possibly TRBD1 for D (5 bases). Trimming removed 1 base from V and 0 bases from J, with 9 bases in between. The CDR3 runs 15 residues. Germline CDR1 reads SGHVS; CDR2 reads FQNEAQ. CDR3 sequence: CASSLGGAMNTEAFF. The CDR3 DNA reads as TGTGCCAGCAGCTTAGGTGGGGCCATGAACACTGAAGCTTTCTTT.

The CDR3 DNA is TGTGCCAGCAGTTCACTTACAGGGGCCAACGAGCAGTACTTC. It translates to CASSSLTGANEQYF. This sequence joins TRBV27 and TRBJ2-7; 7 bases line up with TRBD1. The CDR3 loop spans 14 amino acids. After removal of 4 bases from V and 5 bases from J, the junction contained 8 bases not matched to a gene. In germline, CDR1 is MNHEY, CDR2 SMNVEV (reference sequence).

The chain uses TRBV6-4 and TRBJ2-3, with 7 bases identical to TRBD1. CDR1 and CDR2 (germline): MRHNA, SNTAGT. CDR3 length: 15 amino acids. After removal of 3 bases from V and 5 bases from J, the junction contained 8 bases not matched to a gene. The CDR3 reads CASSEGEGGLDTQYF. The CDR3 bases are TGTGCCAGCAGTGAAGGCGAAGGGGGCCTAGATACGCAGTATTTT.

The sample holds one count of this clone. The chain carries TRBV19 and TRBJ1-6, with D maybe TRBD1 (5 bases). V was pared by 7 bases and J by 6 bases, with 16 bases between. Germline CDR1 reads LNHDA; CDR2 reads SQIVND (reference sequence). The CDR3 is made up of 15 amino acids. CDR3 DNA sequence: TGTGCCAGTAACGGACACCCTATCCCTAATTCACCCCTCCACTTT. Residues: CASNGHPIPNSPLHF.

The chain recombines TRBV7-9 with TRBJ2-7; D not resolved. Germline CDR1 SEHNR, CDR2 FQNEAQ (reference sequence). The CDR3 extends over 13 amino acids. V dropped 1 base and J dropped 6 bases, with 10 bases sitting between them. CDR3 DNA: TGTGCCAGCAGCTTAGTTTTACCGACCGAGCAGTACTTC. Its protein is CASSLVLPTEQYF.

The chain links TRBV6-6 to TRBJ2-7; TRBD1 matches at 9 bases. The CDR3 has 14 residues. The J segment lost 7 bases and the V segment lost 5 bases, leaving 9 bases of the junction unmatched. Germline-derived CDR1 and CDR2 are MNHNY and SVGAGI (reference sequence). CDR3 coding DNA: TGTGCCAGCAGTGATTCCGGGACAGGGAGGGAGCAGTACTTC. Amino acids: CASSDSGTGREQYF.

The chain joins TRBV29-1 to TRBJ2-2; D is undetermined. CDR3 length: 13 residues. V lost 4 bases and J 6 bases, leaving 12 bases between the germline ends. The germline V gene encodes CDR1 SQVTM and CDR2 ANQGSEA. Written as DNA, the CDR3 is TGCAGCGTTGGACGAGCCGTCCCCGGGGAGCTGTTTTTT. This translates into CSVGRAVPGELFF.

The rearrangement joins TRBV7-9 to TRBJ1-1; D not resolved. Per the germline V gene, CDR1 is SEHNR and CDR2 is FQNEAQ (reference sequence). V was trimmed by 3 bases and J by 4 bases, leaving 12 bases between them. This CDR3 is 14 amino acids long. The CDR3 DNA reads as TGTGCCAGCAGCTTCTCTTCATCGGCCACTGAAGCTTTCTTT. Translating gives CASSFSSSATEAFF. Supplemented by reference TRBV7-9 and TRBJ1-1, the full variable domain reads DTGVSQNPRHKITKRGQNVTFRCDPISEHNRLYWYRQTLGQGPEFLTYFQNEAQLEKSRLLSDRFSAERPKGSFSTLEIQRTEQGDSAMYLCASSFSSSATEAFFGQGTRLTVV.

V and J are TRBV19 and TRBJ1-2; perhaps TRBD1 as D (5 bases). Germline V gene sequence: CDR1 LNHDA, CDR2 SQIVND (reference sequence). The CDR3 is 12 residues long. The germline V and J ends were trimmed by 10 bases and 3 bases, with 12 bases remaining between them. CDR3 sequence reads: CATLDTHYGYTF. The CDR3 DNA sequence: TGTGCCACATTGGACACGCACTATGGCTACACCTTC.

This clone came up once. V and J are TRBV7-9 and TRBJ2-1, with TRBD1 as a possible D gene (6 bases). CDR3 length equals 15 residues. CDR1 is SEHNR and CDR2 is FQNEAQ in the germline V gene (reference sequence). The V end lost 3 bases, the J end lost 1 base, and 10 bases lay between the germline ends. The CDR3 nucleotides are TGTGCCAGCAGCTTCACAGGGTCTTCCTACAATGAGCAGTTCTTC. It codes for CASSFTGSSYNEQFF.